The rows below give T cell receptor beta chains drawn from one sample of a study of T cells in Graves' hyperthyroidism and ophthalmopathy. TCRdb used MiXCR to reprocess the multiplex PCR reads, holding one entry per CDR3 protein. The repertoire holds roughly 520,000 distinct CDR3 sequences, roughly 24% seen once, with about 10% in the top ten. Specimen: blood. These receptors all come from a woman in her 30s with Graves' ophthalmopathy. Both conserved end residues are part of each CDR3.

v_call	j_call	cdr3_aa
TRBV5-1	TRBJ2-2	CASSVPGHEPGELFF
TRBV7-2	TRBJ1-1	CASRLNLGNTEAFF
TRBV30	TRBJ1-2	CAWHRTATFLGYTF
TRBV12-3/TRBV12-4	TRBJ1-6	CASSLMGFRSPLHF
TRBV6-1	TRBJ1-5	CASQTGTQPQHF
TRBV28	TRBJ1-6	CASSFKPNSPLHF
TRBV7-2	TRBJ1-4	CASSLGHTGFYGEKLFF
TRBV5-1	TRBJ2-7	CASSLNRDGAYEQYF
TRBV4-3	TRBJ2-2	CASSQDEGAWTGELFF
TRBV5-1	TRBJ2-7	CASSLGQGASEQYF
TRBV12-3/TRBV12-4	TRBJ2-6	CASSDRDRGPGANVLTF
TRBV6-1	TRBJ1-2	CASKPRQLANYGYTF
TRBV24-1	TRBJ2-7	CASDGDTAYEQYF
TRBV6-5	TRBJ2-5	CASSYPPGRGEEETQYF
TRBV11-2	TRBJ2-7	CASSLEGRGLSEQYF
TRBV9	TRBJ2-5	CASSGIGTSGETQYF
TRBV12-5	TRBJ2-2	CASGLRVGIEGGDLFF
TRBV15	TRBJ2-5	CATSASQGWGTQYF
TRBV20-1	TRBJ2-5	CSGNTGGETQYF
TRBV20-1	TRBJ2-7	CSARDPVEPSYEQYF
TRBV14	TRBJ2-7	CASSQDGRKSYEQYF
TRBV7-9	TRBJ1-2	CASSLEAGDHGYTF
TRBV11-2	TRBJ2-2	CASNRDRGYGGELFF
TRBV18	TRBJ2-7	CASSPWQDEQYF
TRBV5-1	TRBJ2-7	CASSLATGTSHRYEQYF
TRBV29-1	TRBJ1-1	CSVHSRGACF
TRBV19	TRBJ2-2	CASRASGATGELFF
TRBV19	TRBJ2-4	CASSIGTSIKYF
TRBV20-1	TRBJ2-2	CSAPWGGIVSTGELFF
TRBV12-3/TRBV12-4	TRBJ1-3	CASILSGTVSGNTIYF
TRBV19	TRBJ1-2	CASSTRDRGRTDYGYTF
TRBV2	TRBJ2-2	CASSERSRLAGGADTGELFF
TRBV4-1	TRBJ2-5	CASSQGLSGAGETQYF
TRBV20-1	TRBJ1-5	CSASRGYSENRPQHF
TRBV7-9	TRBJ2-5	CASSSTGNQETQYF
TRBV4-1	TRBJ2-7	CASSQESYTSYEQYF
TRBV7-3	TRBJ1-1	CASSEGREKEAFF
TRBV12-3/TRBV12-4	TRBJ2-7	CASSSDLAGGREQYF
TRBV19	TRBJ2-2	CASRTGLAGGRRTGELFF
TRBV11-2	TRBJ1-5	CASSAERGAPQHF
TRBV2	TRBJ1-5	CASSLAYTQPQHF
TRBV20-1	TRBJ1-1	CSASSPRTAEAFF
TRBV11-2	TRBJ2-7	CASSTGTPFAYEQYF
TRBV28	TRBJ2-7	CASSKTVGEQYF
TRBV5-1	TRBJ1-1	CASSLERPAGNTEAFF
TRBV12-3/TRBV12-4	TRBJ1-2	CASSLESGGGYTF
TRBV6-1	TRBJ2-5	CASSEVGGKGVLSETQYF
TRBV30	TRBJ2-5	CAWNQLDPEETQYF
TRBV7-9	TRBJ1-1	CASSQITNTEAFF
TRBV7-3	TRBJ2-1	CASSPPTSDEQFF
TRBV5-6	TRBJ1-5	CASSWGSNQPQHF